One sample yielded the 20 T cell receptor beta chains listed below, sequenced in a study of shared clonotypes between healthy human individuals. Sequencing used immunoSEQ multiplex PCR; TCRdb keeps in-frame clones, though not all of them. The repertoire holds millions of clones, with over 85% as singletons. The sequenced sample was naive CD4+ T cells sorted from blood. Described subset: CD45RA+ positively selected. All receptors derive from a man younger than 35 in good health.

A remark on this clone: This sample includes further DNA sequences coding for the same CDR3. The rearrangement links TRBV18 to TRBJ2-3; D could derive from TRBD1 or TRBD2 (5 bases each). Germline V gene data show CDR1 as KGHSH and CDR2 as LQKENI. The CDR3 contains 12 residues. V lost 4 bases and J lost 4, with 6 bases in between. The CDR3 nucleotides read TGTGCCAGCTCACAGGGACCAGATACGCAGTATTTT. The encoded protein is CASSQGPDTQYF. Complete variable domain (other parts from reference TRBV18 and TRBJ2-3): NAGVMQNPRHLVRRRGQEARLRCSPMKGHSHVYWYRQLPEEGLKFMVYLQKENIIDESGMPKERFSAEFPKEGPSILRIQQVVRGDSAAYFCASSQGPDTQYFGPGTRLTVL.

The chain joins TRBV4-1 to TRBJ1-5; TRBD1 matches 9 bases. CDR1 is MGHRA, CDR2 YSYEKL, per germline. The ends lost 0 bases at V and 7 bases at J; junction bases unmatched: 7. This CDR3 spans 16 amino acids. CDR3 sequence reads: CASSQEGTGYGQPQHF. In DNA, the CDR3 is TGCGCCAGCAGCCAAGAAGGGACAGGGTATGGCCAGCCCCAGCATTTT.

V usage is TRBV11-2 and J usage is TRBJ2-4, with D possibly TRBD2 on 6 matching bases. Trimming removed 4 bases from V and 12 bases from J, with 22 bases in between. Germline V gene lookup returns CDR1 SGHAT and CDR2 FQNNGV. CDR3 size: 15 residues. This CDR3 reads CASSSSGTPSFDQYF. The CDR3 bases are TGTGCCAGCAGCTCTTCCGGGACTCCATCGTTTGATCAGTACTTC.

To note about this clone: This sample also contains other DNA sequences that code for the same CDR3. This chain connects TRBV5-1 to TRBJ2-3; 10 bases map to TRBD1. The germline V gene has CDR1 SGHRS and CDR2 YFSETQ. The CDR3 contains 15 residues. V lost 3 bases to trimming and J lost 4 bases; unmatched junction nucleotides: 5. CDR3 sequence (DNA): TGCGCCAGCAGCTCAAGGGACAGGGGCCCAGATACGCAGTATTTT. It is translated as CASSSRDRGPDTQYF.

V gene TRBV7-9 combines with J gene TRBJ2-7, with 9 bases that match TRBD1. The CDR3 has 16 amino acids. Germline trimming cut 7 bases from V and 2 bases from J; bases unmatched to any gene: 12. The germline V gene has CDR1 SEHNR and CDR2 FQNEAQ (reference sequence). CDR3 coding DNA: TGTGCCAGCACAAGGCCCCCGGGACAGGGTCCCTACGAGCAGTACTTC. The encoded protein is CASTRPPGQGPYEQYF.

CDR3 region: CASSPGRRLSRKAFF. The CDR3 DNA follows: TGCGCCAGCAGCCCGGGGCGCAGGTTAAGTAGGAAAGCTTTCTTT. The rearrangement joins TRBV5-1 to TRBJ1-1, with D perhaps matching TRBD1 (5 bases). CDR3 length: 15 residues. The germline CDR1 and CDR2 sequences are SGHRS and YFSETQ. With 4 bases removed from V and 9 bases from J, the gap between germline ends came to 22 bases.

The chain uses TRBV6-1 and TRBJ2-3; 7 positions agree with TRBD2. Trimming cost V 5 bases and J 2 bases; bases outside gene matches: 7. The CDR3 sequence is 15 residues long. CDR1 MNHNS and CDR2 SASEGT come from the germline V gene. CDR3 nucleotides: TGTGCCAGCAGTTCGACTAGCCTTACCACAGATACGCAGTATTTT. Protein product: CASSSTSLTTDTQYF.

The chain couples TRBV2 to TRBJ1-5; 9 bases agree with TRBD1. Germline CDR1 reads SNHLY; CDR2 reads FYNNEI. This CDR3 has 17 residues. V trimming: 6 bases; J trimming: 1 base; junction bases outside the gene matches: 10. CDR3 bases: TGTGCCAGCAGCTCACACGCCGGGACAGGGAGCAATCAGCCCCAGCATTTT. Protein: CASSSHAGTGSNQPQHF.

This rearrangement joins TRBV7-2 to TRBJ2-7; the D gene is possibly TRBD1 (7 bases). With 2 bases removed from V and 5 bases from J, the gap between germline ends came to 16 bases. Germline lookup yields CDR1 SGHTA and CDR2 FQGNSA. The CDR3 spans 15 residues. DNA for the CDR3: TGTGCCAGCAGCTTAATCAGGGGGGCCGGCAACGAGCAGTACTTC. Protein sequence: CASSLIRGAGNEQYF.

The rearrangement joins TRBV4-1 to TRBJ2-1; D not certain. The germline V gene has CDR1 MGHRA and CDR2 YSYEKL. Trimming shortened V by 0 bases and J by 0 bases, and 12 bases separated the two germline ends. The CDR3 contains 17 residues. The CDR3 bases are TGCGCCAGCAGCCAAGATAGGGCGGAGTTCTCCTACAATGAGCAGTTCTTC. Translation gives CASSQDRAEFSYNEQFF.

V usage is TRBV30 and J usage is TRBJ1-2; no firm D call. The CDR3 is 12 residues long. Germline V gives CDR1 GTSNPN, CDR2 SVGIG (reference sequence). The V end lost 1 base, the J end lost 7 bases, and 10 bases lay between the germline ends. CDR3 sequence reads: CAWSEVLGGYTF. CDR3 bases: TGTGCCTGGAGTGAGGTTCTTGGTGGCTACACCTTC.

The genes are TRBV4-1 and TRBJ1-1; D is unclear. Germline CDR1 and CDR2: MGHRA and YSYEKL. This CDR3 comprises 16 residues. V lost 1 base and J lost 5, with 17 bases in between. In nucleotides, the CDR3 is TGCGCCAGCAGCCAAGCAGGAAAGGGAGGTAGGACTGAAGCTTTCTTT. It is translated as CASSQAGKGGRTEAFF.

The chain employs TRBV9 and TRBJ1-6; 7 bases fit TRBD1. Germline V gene lookup returns CDR1 SGDLS and CDR2 YYNGEE. The junction had 2 bases not matched to a gene; V was cut back by 7 bases and J by 4 bases. The CDR3 contains 13 residues. Written as DNA, the CDR3 is TGTGCCAGCGGGGGACAGTATAATTCACCCCTCCACTTT. The encoded protein is CASGGQYNSPLHF.

The chain recombines TRBV19 with TRBJ1-5; D remains unclear. This CDR3 comprises 13 residues. From germline, CDR1 is LNHDA and CDR2 SQIVND (reference sequence). Between the trimmed V and J ends, which lost 3 bases and 3 bases, there was a span of 6 bases. The CDR3 DNA reads TGTGCCAGTAGTATGATCGTCAATCAGCCCCAGCATTTT. Its protein product is CASSMIVNQPQHF.

This chain joins TRBV25-1 and TRBJ2-5; D is perhaps TRBD2 (6 bases). This CDR3 region has 13 residues. The germline V gene has CDR1 MGHDK and CDR2 SYGVNS. The V gene lost 5 bases and the J gene lost 7 bases, with 14 bases spanning the gap. CDR3 loop: CASSLREGRTQYF. CDR3 in DNA: TGTGCCAGCAGTCTGCGGGAAGGGCGGACCCAGTACTTC.

V is TRBV5-6 and J is TRBJ1-1; tentatively, D is TRBD1 (5 bases). CDR1 SGHDT and CDR2 YYEEEE come from the germline V gene. The CDR3 is 15 residues long. With 4 bases removed from V and 3 bases from J, the gap between germline ends came to 16 bases. In DNA form, the CDR3 reads TGTGCCAGCAGCCTGGCTTTGGGGCGGGACACTGAAGCTTTCTTT. As protein: CASSLALGRDTEAFF.

V usage is TRBV25-1 and J usage is TRBJ2-1, with 9 bases aligning to TRBD2. J gave up 6 bases and V 2 bases, and 8 bases lay outside the gene matches. The CDR3 sequence is 16 residues long. CDR1 is MGHDK, CDR2 SYGVNS, per germline. CDR3 sequence (DNA): TGTGCCAGCAGTGAAACGGCGGGGGGGCTTGGCAATGAGCAGTTCTTC. Protein: CASSETAGGLGNEQFF. The entire variable domain, with the rest obtained from reference TRBV25-1 and TRBJ2-1, is as follows: EADIYQTPRYLVIGTGKKITLECSQTMGHDKMYWYQQDPGMELHLIHYSYGVNSTEKGDLSSESTVSRIRTEHFPLTLESARPSHTSQYLCASSETAGGLGNEQFFGPGTRLTVL.

The chain uses TRBV28 and TRBJ1-5, with 10 bases lining up with TRBD1. Germline values: CDR1 MDHEN, CDR2 SYDVKM. CDR3 length: 14 amino acids. The J segment lost 15 bases and the V segment lost 7 bases, leaving 15 bases of the junction unmatched. CDR3 residues: CASNTDRGPQLAHF. CDR3 nucleotide sequence: TGTGCCAGCAATACAGACAGGGGGCCCCAGCTGGCGCATTTT. Looking up the rest from reference TRBV28 and TRBJ1-5 gives the full variable domain: DVKVTQSSRYLVKRTGEKVFLECVQDMDHENMFWYRQDPGLGLRLIYFSYDVKMKEKGDIPEGYSVSREKKERFSLILESASTNQTSMYLCASNTDRGPQLAHFGDGTRLSIL.

This chain joins TRBV10-3 and TRBJ1-2; 7 bases map to TRBD1. The CDR3 runs to 14 residues. V shed 10 bases, J shed 0 bases, and the junction held 8 bases outside the gene matches. Germline CDR1 reads ENHRY; CDR2 reads SYGVKD. CDR3 in DNA: TGTGCCACCAGCGGGACAGAATCTAACTATGGCTACACCTTC. Encoded protein: CATSGTESNYGYTF.

The chain employs TRBV19 and TRBJ1-6; D perhaps matches TRBD1 (5 bases). Germline CDR1 and CDR2: LNHDA and SQIVND (reference sequence). The CDR3 length is 16 residues. V was cut by 5 bases and J by 0 bases, with 11 bases left in between. Here the CDR3 reads CASSFRQSSYNSPLHF. The CDR3 bases are TGTGCCAGTAGTTTTCGACAGAGCTCCTATAATTCACCCCTCCACTTT.